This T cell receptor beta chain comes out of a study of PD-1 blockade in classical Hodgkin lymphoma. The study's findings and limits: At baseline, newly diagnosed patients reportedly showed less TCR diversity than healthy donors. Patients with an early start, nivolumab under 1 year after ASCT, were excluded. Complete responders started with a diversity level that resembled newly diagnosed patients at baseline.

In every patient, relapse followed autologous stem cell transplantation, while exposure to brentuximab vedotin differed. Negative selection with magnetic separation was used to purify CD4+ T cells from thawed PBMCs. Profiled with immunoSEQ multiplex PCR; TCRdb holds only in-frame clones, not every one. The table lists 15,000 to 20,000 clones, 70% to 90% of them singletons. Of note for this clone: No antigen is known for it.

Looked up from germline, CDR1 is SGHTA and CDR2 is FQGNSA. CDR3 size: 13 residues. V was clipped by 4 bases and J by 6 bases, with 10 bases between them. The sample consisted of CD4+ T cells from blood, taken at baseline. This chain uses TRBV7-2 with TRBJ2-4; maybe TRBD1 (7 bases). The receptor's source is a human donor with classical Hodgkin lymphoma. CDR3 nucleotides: TGTGCCAGCAGCTATCAGGGGGGAAACATTCAGTACTTC. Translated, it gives CASSYQGGNIQYF.